These 21 T cell receptor beta chains were sequenced from one sample in a study of T cells after yellow fever vaccination. TCRdb called the 5' RACE reads again in MiXCR, with one record for every CDR3 protein. The sample has around 350,000 distinct CDR3 sequences, about 6% seen once. Sequencing used PBMCs, obtained 5 days after the yellow fever booster vaccination. The receptors stem from a man in his thirties or forties who received the YFV17D yellow fever vaccine.

This clonotype was detected only a few times. V usage is TRBV3-1 and J usage is TRBJ2-5; TRBD1 or TRBD2 may be the D gene (5 bases each). The CDR3 has 13 residues. V lost 8 bases to trimming and J lost 2 bases, with 12 bases between them. CDR1 is LGHDT and CDR2 is YNNKEL in the germline V gene (reference sequence). CDR3 protein: CASGTGRQETQYF. DNA for the CDR3: TGTGCCAGCGGGACGGGAAGACAAGAGACCCAGTACTTC.

The sample holds many counts of this clonotype. This chain connects TRBV18 to TRBJ2-7, with a possible D match to TRBD2 (5 bases). V was shortened by 10 bases and J by 5 bases, with 18 bases between the two germline ends. The CDR3 sequence is 13 residues long. Germline lookup yields CDR1 KGHSH and CDR2 LQKENI. The CDR3 bases are TGTGCCACCGCCTATTCGGGATCTCACGAGCAGTACTTC. This sequence encodes CATAYSGSHEQYF. The full variable domain, rest sourced from reference TRBV18 and TRBJ2-7, is NAGVMQNPRHLVRRRGQEARLRCSPMKGHSHVYWYRQLPEEGLKFMVYLQKENIIDESGMPKERFSAEFPKEGPSILRIQQVVRGDSAAYFCATAYSGSHEQYFGPGTRLTVT.

The rearrangement uses TRBV20-1 and TRBJ1-2; TRBD1 is a possible D gene (5 bases). The CDR3 runs to 15 residues. CDR1 is DFQATT, CDR2 SNEGSKA, per germline (reference sequence). V lost 1 base to trimming and J lost 4 bases, with 16 bases between them. The CDR3 DNA reads TGCAGTGCTAGAGGGCAGGGCGGGAGGCTCTATGGCTACACCTTC. It yields the protein CSARGQGGRLYGYTF.

In this sample, this clonotype turned up many times. The J gene is TRBJ2-3, the V gene TRBV20-1; D remains ambiguous. V was shortened by 3 bases and J by 3 bases, with 4 bases between the two germline ends. Germline V lookup: CDR1 DFQATT, CDR2 SNEGSKA (reference sequence). The CDR3 contains 11 residues. The CDR3 region is CSASPTDTQYF. The CDR3 DNA is TGCAGTGCTAGCCCGACAGATACGCAGTATTTT.

This clonotype was counted many times. The V call is TRBV27, the J call TRBJ1-5; 11 positions match TRBD1. The CDR3 covers 18 residues. V dropped 5 bases and J dropped 0; count of bases not matched to a gene: 9. CDR1 is MNHEY and CDR2 is SMNVEV in the germline V gene (reference sequence). The CDR3 DNA sequence: TGTGCCAGCAGTAGGGGACAGGGGGAGGGACCTAGCAATCAGCCCCAGCATTTT. It encodes CASSRGQGEGPSNQPQHF.

This sequence joins TRBV4-3 and TRBJ1-1, with D unresolved. Germline V lookup: CDR1 LGHNA, CDR2 YSLEER. This CDR3 is 14 amino acids long. Trimming left V 0 bases short and J 0 bases short, with 5 bases between. Here the CDR3 reads CASSQENLNTEAFF. The CDR3 DNA follows: TGCGCCAGCAGCCAAGAAAACCTGAACACTGAAGCTTTCTTT.

This sequence joins TRBV24-1 and TRBJ2-2; D is unclear. The germline CDR1 and CDR2 sequences are KGHDR and SFDVKD. The CDR3 has 13 residues. Deletions cut 3 bases from V and 4 bases from J, with 5 bases between. The chain's CDR3 is CATSDQGTGELFF. The DNA of the CDR3 is TGTGCCACCAGTGATCAAGGCACCGGGGAGCTGTTTTTT.

In this sample, this clonotype turned up many times. Here the CDR3 DNA reads TGCGCCAGCAGCATTGGCGCCGGGACAGGATCCTACGAGCAGTACTTC. Translating it yields CASSIGAGTGSYEQYF. The V call is TRBV5-1, the J call TRBJ2-7; 8 bases are shared with TRBD1. CDR1 is SGHRS and CDR2 is YFSETQ in the germline V gene. This CDR3 has 16 residues. After removal of 4 bases from V and 1 base from J, the junction contained 10 bases not matched to a gene.

The sample holds many counts of this clonotype. The chain has TRBV20-1 and TRBJ2-5; either TRBD1 or TRBD2 may fit D (5 bases each). V dropped 3 bases and J dropped 5 bases, with 10 bases sitting between them. Germline lookup yields CDR1 DFQATT and CDR2 SNEGSKA (reference sequence). CDR3 size: 12 residues. The CDR3 sequence: CSARGPGETQYF. CDR3 coding DNA: TGCAGTGCTAGGGGACCCGGGGAGACCCAGTACTTC.

The rearrangement uses TRBV5-5 and TRBJ2-2; D ambiguous. Germline CDR1 reads SGHKS; CDR2 reads YYEKEE (reference sequence). CDR3 length: 16 residues. V was shortened by 3 bases and J by 6 bases, with 18 bases between the two germline ends. CDR3 in amino acids: CASSSQPGLPSGELFF. CDR3 nucleotides: TGTGCCAGCAGCTCACAACCCGGGTTACCGTCCGGGGAGCTGTTTTTT.

This clonotype was seen a handful of times. The rearrangement joins TRBV28 to TRBJ2-1; D call uncertain. The CDR3 is 17 residues long. Germline-derived CDR1 and CDR2 are MDHEN and SYDVKM. V lost 5 bases and J 2 bases, leaving 19 bases between the germline ends. The CDR3 region is CASSPPPGTLPYNEQFF. The CDR3 region has the DNA TGTGCCAGCAGTCCACCGCCAGGAACTCTCCCCTACAATGAGCAGTTCTTC.

The rearrangement uses TRBV20-1 and TRBJ1-1; 9 bases are shared with TRBD1. V trimming: 3 bases; J trimming: 10 bases; junction bases outside the gene matches: 9. The CDR3 covers 13 residues. Germline V gene lookup returns CDR1 DFQATT and CDR2 SNEGSKA (reference sequence). In nucleotides, the CDR3 is TGCAGTGCTAGGCGAGACAGGGGGAAGGGAGCTTTCTTT. Protein: CSARRDRGKGAFF.

This clonotype has more than one count but fewer than ten. This chain joins TRBV5-5 and TRBJ2-5, with D perhaps TRBD2 (6 bases). The V gene lost 0 bases and the J gene lost 5 bases, with 11 bases spanning the gap. Germline V gene lookup returns CDR1 SGHKS and CDR2 YYEKEE (reference sequence). This CDR3 is built from 14 residues. CDR3 in amino acids: CASSLVEGDETQYF. The DNA of the CDR3 is TGTGCCAGCAGCTTGGTGGAGGGAGACGAGACCCAGTACTTC.

This clonotype was counted only a few times. The V gene is TRBV18, the J gene TRBJ2-3; D not resolved. This CDR3 region has 13 residues. Germline lookup yields CDR1 KGHSH and CDR2 LQKENI. V was pared by 0 bases and J by 6 bases, with 7 bases between. The CDR3 loop is CASSPPSVDTQYF. The CDR3 nucleotides read TGTGCCAGCTCACCACCCAGCGTCGATACGCAGTATTTT. Drawing the rest from reference TRBV18 and TRBJ2-3, the complete variable domain is NAGVMQNPRHLVRRRGQEARLRCSPMKGHSHVYWYRQLPEEGLKFMVYLQKENIIDESGMPKERFSAEFPKEGPSILRIQQVVRGDSAAYFCASSPPSVDTQYFGPGTRLTVL.

This clonotype was detected many times. The chain links TRBV28 to TRBJ2-7, with 9 bases matching TRBD1. Unmatched junction bases numbered 1, after V lost 8 bases and J lost 5 bases. The CDR3 is 11 residues long. The germline V gene has CDR1 MDHEN and CDR2 SYDVKM. The CDR3 is CASGTGNEQYF. CDR3 coding DNA: TGTGCCAGCGGGACAGGGAACGAGCAGTACTTC.

This clonotype showed up just a few times. The chain uses TRBV10-2 and TRBJ1-1, with D unresolved. Germline lookup yields CDR1 WSHSY and CDR2 SAAADI. V gave up 0 bases and J gave up 1 base, with 9 bases separating them. The CDR3 totals 15 residues. CDR3 sequence reads: CASSESRVSNTEAFF. The CDR3 DNA follows: TGCGCCAGCAGTGAGTCTAGGGTTTCGAACACTGAAGCTTTCTTT.

This clonotype was recorded a few times. This chain connects TRBV18 to TRBJ2-1; D gene unclear. The CDR3 consists of 14 residues. The germline V gene has CDR1 KGHSH and CDR2 LQKENI. Trimming took off 1 base at V and 7 bases at J, with 11 bases between the two ends. CDR3 region: CASSPLLGENEQFF. The CDR3 DNA follows: TGTGCCAGCTCACCACTTTTGGGCGAAAATGAGCAGTTCTTC.

J is TRBJ2-5 and V is TRBV10-3; 8 bases align to TRBD1. V shed 2 bases, J shed 4 bases, and the junction held 3 bases outside the gene matches. CDR1 ENHRY and CDR2 SYGVKD come from the germline V gene. This CDR3 spans 14 amino acids. The CDR3 is CAISEPTGGETQYF. The DNA for the CDR3 is TGTGCCATCAGTGAGCCTACAGGGGGAGAGACCCAGTACTTC.

The chain joins TRBV2 to TRBJ2-7; no clear D gene. V was pared by 2 bases and J by 5 bases, with 7 bases between. The CDR3 runs to 12 residues. Germline lookup yields CDR1 SNHLY and CDR2 FYNNEI. The CDR3 region is CASSEWSNEQYF. Here the CDR3 DNA reads TGTGCCAGCAGTGAATGGTCGAACGAGCAGTACTTC.

This clonotype came up many times. The chain links TRBV4-3 to TRBJ2-7; D remains unclear. The CDR3 is 15 amino acids. Germline values: CDR1 LGHNA, CDR2 YSLEER. The V gene lost 1 base and the J gene lost 6 bases, with 16 bases spanning the gap. The CDR3 sequence: CASSQGLGVLFEQYF. The CDR3 DNA reads as TGCGCCAGCAGCCAAGGGTTGGGCGTCCTATTCGAGCAGTACTTC.

The chain couples TRBV12-3 or TRBV12-4 to TRBJ1-2, with D perhaps matching TRBD1 (5 bases). V was shortened by 6 bases and J by 5 bases, with 16 bases between the two germline ends. This CDR3 comprises 14 residues. The CDR3 sequence: CASSFGPGAYGYTF. The CDR3 coding sequence is TGTGCCAGCAGCTTCGGACCCGGGGCGTATGGCTACACCTTC.